This T cell receptor beta chain was identified during a study of OX40 agonist ivuxolimab in advanced cancers. Findings of the study overall: Low levels of normalized T-cell clonal expansion also appeared in some nonresponders.

Germline loops: CDR1 MNHEY, CDR2 SVGAGI. The CDR3 length is 15 residues. V was clipped by 3 bases and J by 2 bases, with 13 bases between them. Note on this clone: Its antigen is unidentified.

Sequencing used immunoSEQ multiplex PCR; TCRdb keeps in-frame clones, though not all of them. This table holds under 55,000 clones, more than 70% found once. The J gene is TRBJ1-1, the V gene TRBV6-5, with D unresolved. Sequenced here: CD4+ or CD8+ T cells sorted from blood, sampled in a trial of the OX40 agonist ivuxolimab. This TCR derives from an adult with an advanced solid tumor such as melanoma, head and neck, liver or kidney cancer. CDR3 region: CASSYGSVVNTEAFF. The DNA of the CDR3 is TGTGCCAGCAGTTATGGTAGCGTGGTAAACACTGAAGCTTTCTTT.